This TCR beta chain was identified during a study of vaccination and CD4 T cells after COVID-19. Study details: Control cultures received a CEFX pool, an HIV-1 Nef pool, or no peptide.

This CDR3 spans 11 amino acids. The V end was cut by 4 bases, the J end by 6 bases, with 6 bases between. CDR1 is LNHDA, CDR2 SQIVND, per germline (reference sequence). Treatment described: roughly 10-day PBMC culture with coronavirus spike peptide pools or control peptides (ViraFEST assay). ViraFEST grew antigen-specific T cells using peptide pools, then sequenced TCRs. The Oncomine TCR Beta short-read assay was applied to DNA of cultured CD4+ T cells. TCRdb processed the PCR reads anew with MiXCR; each CDR3 protein has one entry. Of about 15,000 distinct CDR3 sequences listed, around half were seen once; the top ten hold 11% to 15%. This clonotype appeared a few times. Its antigen is unidentified.

The TCR originated in a human donor who had recovered from COVID-19. The chain recombines TRBV19 with TRBJ2-5, with D unresolved. The sequenced sample consisted of CD4+ T cells from blood, cultured in vitro. The CDR3 bases are TGTGCCAGTAGTACCGGACAGACCCAGTACTTC. Residues: CASSTGQTQYF.